These 9 T cell receptor beta chains were sequenced from one sample in a study of shared clonotypes between healthy human individuals. Measured with immunoSEQ multiplex PCR; TCRdb has only the in-frame clones, and not every one. In the table there are around 2.5 million clones, 90% to 95% of which are singletons. Sequenced sample: naive CD4+ T cells from PBMCs. The subset here: CD45RA+ positively selected. These receptor sequences come from a man aged 18 to 35 in good health. Some clones in this sample may be carry-over from other donors' samples.

This rearrangement joins TRBV6-6 to TRBJ2-2; 7 bases align to TRBD1. This CDR3 is 15 amino acids long. V lost 6 bases and J lost 3; bases outside the gene matches: 7. CDR1 is MNHNY and CDR2 is SVGAGI in the germline V gene (reference sequence). Written as DNA, the CDR3 is TGTGCCAGCAGCCTCGGACAGGAATACACCGGGGAGCTGTTTTTT. It yields the protein CASSLGQEYTGELFF.

The chain links TRBV6-5 to TRBJ1-2, with D possibly matching TRBD1 (6 bases). The V end was cut by 6 bases, the J end by 0 bases, with 11 bases between. Germline values: CDR1 MNHEY, CDR2 SVGAGI. This CDR3 contains 14 residues. The DNA for the CDR3 is TGTGCCAGCAGAAGGACAGCGACTAACTATGGCTACACCTTC. Translated, it gives CASRRTATNYGYTF.

This chain uses TRBV4-3 with TRBJ1-5; D gene unclear. Looked up from germline, CDR1 is LGHNA and CDR2 is YSLEER. Trimming shortened V by 0 bases and J by 10 bases, and 10 bases separated the two germline ends. The CDR3 has 13 residues. The CDR3 sequence: CASSQDPLRPQHF. CDR3 in DNA: TGCGCCAGCAGCCAAGACCCCTTGAGACCCCAGCATTTT.

This chain joins TRBV19 and TRBJ2-1; 9 nucleotides match TRBD2. The CDR3 contains 14 residues. CDR1 is LNHDA and CDR2 is SQIVND in the germline V gene (reference sequence). Unmatched junction bases numbered 4, after V lost 5 bases and J lost 5 bases. The CDR3 spells CASSVGLAHNEQFF. In DNA form, the CDR3 reads TGTGCCAGTAGTGTGGGACTAGCCCACAATGAGCAGTTCTTC.

The gene calls are TRBV28 and TRBJ2-3, with TRBD2 matching over 11 bases. Germline V CDR1 and CDR2: MDHEN, SYDVKM. The J segment lost 3 bases and the V segment lost 1 base, leaving 9 bases of the junction unmatched. CDR3 length: 18 amino acids. The CDR3 DNA follows: TGTGCCAGCAGTTTATCCCCTGCTAGCGGGAGGCGTACAGATACGCAGTATTTT. It yields the protein CASSLSPASGRRTDTQYF.

This rearrangement joins TRBV2 to TRBJ2-1, with TRBD1 matching over 7 bases. The length of the CDR3 is 14 residues. Germline V lookup: CDR1 SNHLY, CDR2 FYNNEI. V shed 6 bases and J 4 bases; nucleotides not matched to a gene: 6. CDR3 in DNA: TGTGCCAGCAGCCGGGACAGCTCATACAATGAGCAGTTCTTC. It specifies CASSRDSSYNEQFF.

The chain recombines TRBV30 with TRBJ1-2, with TRBD1 matching over 7 bases. Trimming removed 3 bases from V and 4 bases from J; junction bases left unmatched: 8. CDR1 GTSNPN and CDR2 SVGIG come from the germline V gene (reference sequence). CDR3 length: 14 amino acids. CDR3 nucleotides: TGTGCCTGGAGAGCTTCAGGGGGGAGCTATGGCTACACCTTC. Residues: CAWRASGGSYGYTF.

This clone was counted a single time. The chain joins TRBV19 to TRBJ2-2; 9 nucleotides match TRBD2. In germline, CDR1 is LNHDA, CDR2 SQIVND (reference sequence). Losses at the gene ends were 7 bases for V and 7 bases for J; bases not matched to a gene: 16. This CDR3 is built from 17 residues. CDR3 in amino acids: CASTPFGGRAWDGELFF. In nucleotides, the CDR3 is TGTGCCAGTACCCCGTTTGGCGGGAGGGCCTGGGACGGGGAGCTGTTTTTT.

The rearrangement uses TRBV9 and TRBJ1-2, with D perhaps TRBD1 (6 bases). The germline V and J ends were trimmed by 3 bases and 4 bases, with 16 bases remaining between them. This CDR3 has 15 amino acids. Germline CDR1 reads SGDLS; CDR2 reads YYNGEE. The CDR3, as DNA: TGTGCCAGCAGCGCCTCTCGGGGAGGGGGCTATGGCTACACCTTC. It is translated as CASSASRGGGYGYTF.